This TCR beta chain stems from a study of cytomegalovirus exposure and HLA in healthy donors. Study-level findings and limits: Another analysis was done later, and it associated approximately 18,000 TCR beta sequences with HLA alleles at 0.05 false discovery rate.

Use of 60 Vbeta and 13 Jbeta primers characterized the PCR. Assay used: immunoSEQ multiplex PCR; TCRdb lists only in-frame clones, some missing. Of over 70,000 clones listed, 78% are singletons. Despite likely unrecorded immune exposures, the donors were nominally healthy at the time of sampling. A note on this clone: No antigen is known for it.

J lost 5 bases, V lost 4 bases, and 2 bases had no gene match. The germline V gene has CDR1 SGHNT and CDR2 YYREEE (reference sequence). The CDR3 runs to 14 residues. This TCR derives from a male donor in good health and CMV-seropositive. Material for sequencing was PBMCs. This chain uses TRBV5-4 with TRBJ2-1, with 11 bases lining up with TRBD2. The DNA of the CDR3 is TGTGCCAGCAGCGCGGGACTAGCGGACAATGAGCAGTTCTTC. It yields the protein CASSAGLADNEQFF.